The clone carrying this T cell receptor (beta chain) was detected a few times. The antigen remains undetermined. This sample is drawn from a study of blood T cells in healthy people across ages. About the research overall: Template switching captured about one barcoded beta molecule per two T cells.

The donors, healthy Caucasians from Russia, were aged roughly 6 to 95. General observations from the study: It was the long-lived donors that had more naive CD4+ cells and higher diversity than aged donors. The fall in TCR beta diversity per million T cells was roughly linear with age.

Using a J-beta primer mix together with a sample-barcoded 5' primer, a second PCR was run for roughly 7 to 11 cycles. TCRdb used MiXCR to reprocess the 5' RACE reads, holding one entry per CDR3 protein. The table shows approximately 1.5 million distinct CDR3 sequences, with approximately 32% occurring only once. Germline-derived CDR1 and CDR2 are MDHEN and SYDVKM. V gave up 6 bases and J gave up 7 bases; unmatched junction bases: 11. The length of the CDR3 is 15 residues. The chain combines TRBV28 with TRBJ1-2; 10 bases agree with TRBD1. Sequenced input: blood. The TCR comes from a woman in her 30s in good health. This chain's CDR3 is CASRFPGQGMGGYTF. CDR3 nucleotides: TGTGCCAGCAGATTCCCGGGACAGGGGATGGGTGGCTACACCTTC.